This T cell receptor (beta chain) is drawn from a study of TIL therapy for anti-PD-1-resistant metastatic lung cancer. V lost 6 bases, J lost 3 bases, and 8 bases stayed unmatched. The CDR3 consists of 15 residues. The germline V gene has CDR1 LNHDA and CDR2 SQIVND (reference sequence). Sequencing used immunoSEQ v3. Only in-frame clones appear in the TCRdb table, and some are missing; sequencing was by immunoSEQ multiplex PCR. The table includes tens of thousands of clones, around 79% detected once. Sample time point: pre-treatment sample, taken before nivolumab and TIL therapy. The TCR sequence derives from a person aged 25 to 80 with non-small cell lung cancer. The chain employs TRBV19 and TRBJ2-3, with 8 positions matching TRBD1. Sequencing used blood, obtained at baseline. CDR3 bases: TGTGCCAGTAGCGAGACAGGGGTGGGGACAGATACGCAGTATTTT. This gives the protein CASSETGVGTDTQYF.